The 6 T cell receptor beta chains reported below all come from one sample, sequenced in a study of cytomegalovirus exposure and HLA in healthy donors. The study ran its PCR with 60 Vbeta and 13 Jbeta primers. Data came from immunoSEQ multiplex PCR; TCRdb stores just in-frame clones and leaves some out. This table has 45,000 or so clones, about 78% appearing once. The sequenced sample was PBMCs. These receptors all come from a young woman in good health and CMV-seronegative.

As DNA, the CDR3 is TGTGCCTGGTCTTATAGTGCCGGGGTGAACACCGGGGAGCTGTTTTTT. It is translated as CAWSYSAGVNTGELFF. V and J are TRBV30 and TRBJ2-2; TRBD2 might be the D (5 bases). The germline CDR1 and CDR2 sequences are GTSNPN and SVGIG (reference sequence). V was clipped by 5 bases and J by 1 base, with 17 bases between them. The CDR3 loop spans 16 amino acids. The full variable domain, completed using reference TRBV30 and TRBJ2-2, is SQTIHQWPATLVQPVGSPLSLECTVEGTSNPNLYWYRQAAGRGLQLLFYSVGIGQISSEVPQNLSASRPQDRQFILSSKKLLLSDSGFYLCAWSYSAGVNTGELFFGEGSRLTVL.

This chain connects TRBV5-1 to TRBJ2-7, with TRBD1 matching over 7 bases. Germline loops: CDR1 SGHRS, CDR2 YFSETQ. There are 13 residues in the CDR3. The V segment lost 5 bases and the J segment 2 bases; nucleotides outside the gene matches: 4. CDR3 sequence: CASRRQGTYEQYF. The CDR3 nucleotides are TGCGCCAGCAGACGACAGGGTACCTACGAGCAGTACTTC.

The chain links TRBV6-5 to TRBJ1-2, with a tentative D call TRBD1 (5 bases). The CDR3 length is 12 residues. V was pared by 8 bases and J by 7 bases, with 14 bases between. Germline CDR1 is MNHEY and CDR2 is SVGAGI. The CDR3 sequence is CASERGRRGYTF. CDR3 nucleotide sequence: TGTGCCAGCGAAAGGGGCCGACGTGGCTACACCTTC.

The genes are TRBV7-8 and TRBJ2-7; 8 nucleotides match TRBD2. The CDR3 sequence is 13 residues long. V trimming: 1 base; J trimming: 12 bases; junction bases outside the gene matches: 8. CDR1 and CDR2 (germline): SGHVS, FQNEAQ. The CDR3 loop reads CASSLDAAGVRYF. The CDR3 bases are TGTGCCAGCAGCTTAGACGCAGCGGGAGTTCGGTACTTC.

The rearrangement joins TRBV6-1 to TRBJ1-2; a possible D gene is TRBD1 (6 bases). The CDR3 consists of 14 residues. V was cut by 1 base and J by 4 bases, with 10 bases left in between. Germline CDR1 reads MNHNS; CDR2 reads SASEGT. The CDR3 nucleotides read TGTGCCAGCAGTGAAGACAGGGCGGGCTATGGCTACACCTTC. Translated, it gives CASSEDRAGYGYTF.

The rearrangement uses TRBV10-3 and TRBJ1-1; D unresolved. The CDR3 contains 13 residues. The V end lost 0 bases, the J end lost 3 bases, and 5 bases lay between the germline ends. Germline V gives CDR1 ENHRY, CDR2 SYGVKD. CDR3 sequence: CAISESRDTEAFF. CDR3 sequence (DNA): TGTGCCATCAGTGAGTCGAGGGACACTGAAGCTTTCTTT.